The 14 T cell receptor beta chains given below trace back to one sample, sequenced in a study of early T cells in non-severe SARS-CoV-2 infection. TCRdb processed the 5' RACE reads anew with MiXCR; each CDR3 protein has one entry. Of tens of thousands of distinct CDR3 sequences listed, nearly 5% are singletons. Sample: whole blood. The source of these receptors is an adult who was a healthcare worker with PCR-confirmed SARS-CoV-2 infection or an uninfected control (not recorded which).

This clonotype has at least ten counts. The V call is TRBV3-1, the J call TRBJ1-2; D gene unclear. V gave up 3 bases and J gave up 2 bases, with 10 bases separating them. There are 14 residues in the CDR3. Germline V gene data show CDR1 as LGHDT and CDR2 as YNNKEL (reference sequence). DNA for the CDR3: TGTGCCAGCAGCCAGTTAGGCACCAACTATGGCTACACCTTC. It yields the protein CASSQLGTNYGYTF.

The DNA of the CDR3 is TGTGCCAGCAGCCTGGGACAGGTCCTATTCAATGAGCAGTTCTTC. It is translated as CASSLGQVLFNEQFF. The chain carries TRBV7-2 and TRBJ2-1; 8 bases agree with TRBD1. The CDR3 spans 15 residues. Germline V CDR1 and CDR2: SGHTA, FQGNSA. Unmatched junction bases numbered 9, after V lost 5 bases and J lost 6 bases. Full variable domain (missing parts from reference TRBV7-2 and TRBJ2-1): GAGVSQSPSNKVTEKGKDVELRCDPISGHTALYWYRQSLGQGLEFLIYFQGNSAPDKSGLPSDRFSAERTGGSVSTLTIQRTQQEDSAVYLCASSLGQVLFNEQFFGPGTRLTVL.

This clonotype was seen repeatedly, ten times or more. J is TRBJ2-6 and V is TRBV28, with 8 bases matching TRBD2. V gave up 4 bases and J gave up 2 bases; unmatched junction bases: 16. The CDR3 is made up of 20 amino acids. The germline CDR1 and CDR2 sequences are MDHEN and SYDVKM. CDR3 sequence reads: CASSSTLTSAEGPGANVLTF. CDR3 nucleotide sequence: TGTGCCAGCAGTTCCACACTGACTAGCGCAGAGGGTCCTGGGGCCAACGTCCTGACTTTC.

The table lists this clonotype with many counts. The rearrangement joins TRBV2 to TRBJ2-7, with D perhaps assigned TRBD1 or TRBD2 (5 bases each). Germline V gives CDR1 SNHLY, CDR2 FYNNEI. The V and J ends lost 3 bases and 6 bases respectively, with 24 bases between them. The CDR3 totals 17 residues. CDR3 residues: CASSEGRVRGEGSEQYF. DNA for the CDR3: TGTGCCAGCAGTGAGGGCAGGGTGAGGGGAGAGGGAAGCGAGCAGTACTTC.

The table lists this clonotype with many counts. The chain carries TRBV29-1 and TRBJ1-2; 9 positions agree with TRBD1. The J segment lost 8 bases and the V segment lost 5 bases, leaving 12 bases of the junction unmatched. This CDR3 comprises 14 residues. The V gene's germline CDR1 is SQVTM and CDR2 ANQGSEA. CDR3: CSVHRDRESRGYTF. The CDR3, as DNA: TGCAGCGTTCACCGGGACAGGGAATCGCGCGGCTACACCTTC. The complete variable domain, with remaining parts taken from reference TRBV29-1 and TRBJ1-2, reads SAVISQKPSRDICQRGTSLTIQCQVDSQVTMMFWYRQQPGQSLTLIATANQGSEATYESGFVIDKFPISRPNLTFSTLTVSNMSPEDSSIYLCSVHRDRESRGYTFGSGTRLTVV.

This clonotype was seen more than once but under ten times. DNA of the CDR3: TGCAGTGCCCCCCGAGGGGGGCCGTTTTACAATGAGCAGTTCTTC. Amino acids: CSAPRGGPFYNEQFF. The V gene is TRBV20-1, the J gene TRBJ2-1; D is tentatively TRBD1 or TRBD2 (6 bases each). The germline V gene has CDR1 DFQATT and CDR2 SNEGSKA (reference sequence). V dropped 6 bases and J dropped 4 bases, with 19 bases sitting between them. This CDR3 is built from 15 residues.

This clonotype showed up many times. The chain links TRBV11-2 to TRBJ2-5; possible D gene TRBD2, 7 bases. Deletions cut 1 base from V and 2 bases from J, with 14 bases between. The CDR3 contains 16 residues. Germline V lookup: CDR1 SGHAT, CDR2 FQNNGV. The CDR3 loop is CASSLASRGGQETQYF. CDR3 in DNA: TGTGCCAGCAGCTTAGCCTCTAGGGGGGGACAAGAGACCCAGTACTTC.

This clonotype was picked up many times. The chain links TRBV7-9 to TRBJ1-1; D ambiguous. This CDR3 has 16 residues. V was trimmed by 0 bases and J by 4 bases, leaving 15 bases between them. Germline V CDR1 and CDR2: SEHNR, FQNEAQ (reference sequence). The CDR3 spells CASSLAPRAGSTEAFF. The CDR3 region has the DNA TGTGCCAGCAGCTTAGCTCCACGGGCCGGGAGCACTGAAGCTTTCTTT.

This clonotype has at least ten counts. CDR3 loop: CASSTGWGTGELFF. CDR3 nucleotide sequence: TGTGCCAGTAGTACAGGGTGGGGGACCGGGGAGCTGTTTTTT. The chain couples TRBV19 to TRBJ2-2; D assignment may be TRBD1 or TRBD2 (5 bases each). The germline V and J ends were trimmed by 4 bases and 5 bases, with 11 bases remaining between them. Germline CDR1 LNHDA, CDR2 SQIVND (reference sequence). The length of the CDR3 is 14 residues.

This clonotype was seen a handful of times. The J gene is TRBJ2-3, the V gene TRBV6-5; weak D call: TRBD1 (6 bases). V was pared by 6 bases and J by 0 bases, with 10 bases between. CDR1 is MNHEY, CDR2 SVGAGI, per germline. The CDR3 has 14 amino acids. In DNA, the CDR3 is TGTGCCAGCAGGAACAGGGTCAGCACAGATACGCAGTATTTT. Protein: CASRNRVSTDTQYF.

V usage is TRBV7-8 and J usage is TRBJ1-2; TRBD1 aligns across 8 bases. With V trimmed by 3 bases and J by 6 bases, 9 bases remained unmatched. This CDR3 contains 15 residues. Germline CDR1 is SGHVS and CDR2 is FQNEAQ. The CDR3 reads CASSLRTGYEDGYTF. DNA for the CDR3: TGTGCCAGCAGCTTGAGGACAGGGTATGAGGATGGCTACACCTTC.

In its sample, this clonotype was seen a few times. V is TRBV5-4 and J is TRBJ2-7; TRBD1 might be the D (5 bases). V gave up 5 bases and J gave up 3 bases, with 12 bases separating them. CDR1 is SGHNT, CDR2 YYREEE, per germline (reference sequence). The CDR3 totals 13 residues. CDR3 coding DNA: TGTGCCAGCAGTTACAGGCACCACTACGAGCAGTACTTC. It translates to CASSYRHHYEQYF.

This clonotype was detected many times. The V call is TRBV12-3 or TRBV12-4, the J call TRBJ2-2, with D unresolved. Trimming cost V 8 bases and J 3 bases, with 10 bases left between them. The CDR3 consists of 13 residues. The CDR3 region has the DNA TGTGCCAGCGCTGGGCAGGACACCGGGGAGCTGTTTTTT. Residues: CASAGQDTGELFF.

Comment on this clonotype: This likely comes from a read error, as the CDR3 has no conserved phenylalanine or tryptophan at its end. This sequence joins TRBV4-1 and TRBJ2-5, with D tentatively TRBD1 (6 bases). The CDR3 length is 15 residues. Trimming stripped 1 base from V and 3 bases from J, with 12 bases between. Germline V gene lookup returns CDR1 MGHRA and CDR2 YSYEKL. Here the CDR3 reads CASSQAQGLEETQYS. The CDR3, as DNA: TGCGCCAGCAGCCAAGCACAGGGATTGGAAGAGACCCAGTACTCC.